Presented here are 28 T cell receptor beta chains from one specimen sequenced in a study of cytomegalovirus exposure and HLA in healthy donors. Primers for the PCR totalled 60 Vbeta and 13 Jbeta. The method was immunoSEQ multiplex PCR; TCRdb's version includes in-frame clones alone and lacks a portion of them. Among 100,000 to 150,000 clones listed, around nine tenths were seen once. Sequencing was performed on PBMCs. These receptor sequences come from a woman aged 30 to 39 in good health and CMV-seronegative.

V and J are TRBV7-2 and TRBJ2-5; 8 bases line up with TRBD2. Trimming at V came to 5 bases and at J to 4 bases, leaving 9 bases not matched to a gene. The germline V gene has CDR1 SGHTA and CDR2 FQGNSA. The CDR3 consists of 15 residues. CDR3 DNA sequence: TGTGCCAGCAGCCCAGCGGGGGCGGGGGGAGAGACCCAGTACTTC. Translated, it gives CASSPAGAGGETQYF.

The rearrangement joins TRBV6-5 to TRBJ2-2; D is possibly TRBD2 (5 bases). In germline, CDR1 is MNHEY, CDR2 SVGAGI. The V and J ends lost 2 bases and 6 bases respectively, with 13 bases between them. This CDR3 comprises 15 residues. The CDR3 sequence: CASSYLGGSAGELFF. Here the CDR3 DNA reads TGTGCCAGCAGTTACCTAGGCGGGTCGGCCGGGGAGCTGTTTTTT.

The J gene is TRBJ1-3, the V gene TRBV4-3, with TRBD1 as a possible D gene (6 bases). Germline V lookup: CDR1 LGHNA, CDR2 YSLEER. V lost 4 bases and J 2 bases, leaving 12 bases between the germline ends. This CDR3 is built from 15 residues. The CDR3 reads CASSPEYRAGNTIYF. DNA of the CDR3: TGCGCCAGCAGCCCAGAATACAGGGCTGGAAACACCATATATTTT.

The gene calls are TRBV6-4 and TRBJ2-3; 12 positions agree with TRBD2. The CDR3 runs to 15 residues. Trimming cost V 5 bases and J 3 bases; bases outside gene matches: 3. Germline assignment: CDR1 MRHNA and CDR2 SNTAGT. The CDR3 DNA follows: TGTGCCAGCAGTCTAGCGGGAGGGCCAACAGATACGCAGTATTTT. It is translated as CASSLAGGPTDTQYF.

The chain combines TRBV11-2 with TRBJ2-5; 10 nucleotides agree with TRBD1. Germline V gives CDR1 SGHAT, CDR2 FQNNGV. With V trimmed by 2 bases and J by 5 bases, 5 bases remained unmatched. The CDR3 spans 15 residues. The CDR3 coding sequence is TGTGCCAGCAGCTTATGGGGACAGGGGAGGGAGACCCAGTACTTC. Its translation is CASSLWGQGRETQYF.

The rearrangement links TRBV30 to TRBJ1-2; D perhaps matches TRBD1 (6 bases). This CDR3 is 15 amino acids long. Trimming removed 4 bases from V and 2 bases from J, with 17 bases in between. Looked up from germline, CDR1 is GTSNPN and CDR2 is SVGIG (reference sequence). Here the CDR3 reads CAWIRGRTDNYGYTF. Here the CDR3 DNA reads TGTGCCTGGATTAGGGGCCGGACAGACAACTATGGCTACACCTTC.

The rearrangement joins TRBV14 to TRBJ1-4; D uncertain. CDR1 and CDR2 (germline): SGHDN, FVKESK. The V gene lost 6 bases and the J gene lost 8 bases, with 10 bases spanning the gap. The CDR3 loop spans 12 amino acids. CDR3 residues: CASRRREEKLFF. CDR3 in DNA: TGTGCCAGCAGGCGGCGGGAAGAAAAACTGTTTTTT.

The sample holds a few counts of this clone. The J gene is TRBJ1-1, the V gene TRBV4-3; TRBD1 matches at 8 bases. Trimming cost V 1 base and J 4 bases; bases outside gene matches: 5. CDR3 size: 15 residues. From germline, CDR1 is LGHNA and CDR2 YSLEER. The CDR3 reads CASSQVVTGGTEAFF. CDR3 coding DNA: TGCGCCAGCAGCCAAGTTGTAACAGGGGGCACTGAAGCTTTCTTT.

The V gene is TRBV4-3, the J gene TRBJ2-3; D gene ambiguous. This CDR3 has 14 residues. V gave up 4 bases and J gave up 0 bases, with 8 bases separating them. CDR1 LGHNA and CDR2 YSLEER come from the germline V gene. The CDR3 DNA is TGCGCCAGCAGCCCCGCGACAAGCACAGATACGCAGTATTTT. Protein sequence: CASSPATSTDTQYF.

The chain employs TRBV7-9 and TRBJ2-3; maybe TRBD2 (7 bases). Germline CDR1 reads SEHNR; CDR2 reads FQNEAQ (reference sequence). Trimming took 4 bases from V and 2 from J, leaving 16 bases between them. The CDR3 totals 16 residues. For the CDR3, the DNA is TGTGCCAGCAGCTCGGGGGCTAGCGGCACCACAGATACGCAGTATTTT. Its protein product is CASSSGASGTTDTQYF.

The chain links TRBV2 to TRBJ1-2; 7 positions agree with TRBD1. With 6 bases clipped from V and 5 bases from J, the junction kept 6 bases outside the gene matches. In germline, CDR1 is SNHLY, CDR2 FYNNEI. The CDR3 sequence is 13 residues long. Here the CDR3 DNA reads TGTGCCAGCAGGATTGACAGGGAATATGGCTACACCTTC. It translates to CASRIDREYGYTF.

The gene calls are TRBV7-6 and TRBJ2-1; 9 bases fit TRBD1. CDR1 is SGHVS and CDR2 is FNYEAQ in the germline V gene. CDR3 length equals 15 residues. The V gene end was trimmed by 7 bases and the J gene end by 1 base; junction bases not matched to a gene: 5. CDR3 residues: CASTRTGVSYNEQFF. DNA for the CDR3: TGTGCCAGCACCAGGACAGGGGTTTCCTACAATGAGCAGTTCTTC.

This clone was seen only once. The genes are TRBV6-4 and TRBJ2-1; tentatively, D is TRBD1 (5 bases). V lost 0 bases, J lost 2 bases, and 8 bases lay in between. This CDR3 has 15 residues. CDR1 and CDR2 from the germline V gene are MRHNA and SNTAGT. The chain's CDR3 is CASSDSLGAYNEQFF. The CDR3 bases are TGTGCCAGCAGTGACTCCCTAGGGGCCTACAATGAGCAGTTCTTC.

V is TRBV28 and J is TRBJ2-2, with D uncertain. V lost 10 bases and J lost 4, with 10 bases in between. The CDR3 runs to 12 residues. Germline CDR1 MDHEN, CDR2 SYDVKM. In DNA form, the CDR3 reads TGTGCCACCCGGTTGTCCACCGGGGAGCTGTTTTTT. Amino acid sequence: CATRLSTGELFF. Variable domain in full (rest from reference TRBV28 and TRBJ2-2): DVKVTQSSRYLVKRTGEKVFLECVQDMDHENMFWYRQDPGLGLRLIYFSYDVKMKEKGDIPEGYSVSREKKERFSLILESASTNQTSMYLCATRLSTGELFFGEGSRLTVL.

The chain combines TRBV21-1 with TRBJ2-7; the D segment call TRBD1 is taken from the table without a DNA check. TRBV21-1 is termed a pseudogene. This CDR3 region has 16 residues. The CDR3 reads CASSKERQGNSYEQYF. CDR3 sequence (DNA): TGTGCCAGCAGCAAAGAAAGGCAGGGCAACTCCTACGAGCAGTACTTC.

The V and J genes are TRBV7-8 and TRBJ1-1; D not certain. Germline lookup yields CDR1 SGHVS and CDR2 FQNEAQ. V lost 4 bases to trimming and J lost 3 bases, with 12 bases between them. The CDR3 consists of 14 residues. The CDR3 loop is CASSSNREHTEAFF. The CDR3 DNA reads TGTGCCAGCAGCTCCAATAGGGAGCACACTGAAGCTTTCTTT. Full variable domain (outside the CDR3, taken from reference TRBV7-8 and TRBJ1-1): GAGVSQSPRYKVAKRGQDVALRCDPISGHVSLFWYQQALGQGPEFLTYFQNEAQLDKSGLPSDRFFAERPEGSVSTLKIQRTQQEDSAVYLCASSSNREHTEAFFGQGTRLTVV.

The chain combines TRBV30 with TRBJ2-3; possibly TRBD2 for D (5 bases). Germline V CDR1 and CDR2: GTSNPN, SVGIG (reference sequence). Trimming took off 8 bases at V and 0 bases at J, with 12 bases between the two ends. This CDR3 has 13 residues. CDR3 protein: CAGAAASTDTQYF. CDR3 DNA sequence: TGTGCCGGAGCGGCAGCCAGCACAGATACGCAGTATTTT.

The chain carries TRBV27 and TRBJ1-2; D might be TRBD1 (5 bases). V gave up 2 bases and J gave up 5 bases, with 9 bases separating them. The germline gives CDR1 MNHEY, CDR2 SMNVEV (reference sequence). The CDR3 has 13 amino acids. Here the CDR3 DNA reads TGTGCCAGCAGTTTACGGGGACTTTATGGCTACACCTTC. Its protein is CASSLRGLYGYTF.

This sequence joins TRBV19 and TRBJ1-5; 8 bases map to TRBD1. CDR3 length: 15 amino acids. Germline CDR1 reads LNHDA; CDR2 reads SQIVND (reference sequence). V shed 6 bases and J 6 bases; nucleotides not matched to a gene: 10. This chain's CDR3 is CASSTETGVFQPQHF. For the CDR3, the DNA is TGTGCCAGTAGCACCGAGACAGGGGTGTTTCAGCCCCAGCATTTT.

The chain uses TRBV27 and TRBJ2-7; 7 bases are shared with TRBD2. The CDR3 loop spans 14 amino acids. The J segment lost 6 bases and the V segment lost 0 bases, leaving 5 bases of the junction unmatched. Germline values: CDR1 MNHEY, CDR2 SMNVEV (reference sequence). The CDR3 sequence is CASSLSRGMGEQYF. CDR3 DNA sequence: TGTGCCAGCAGTTTATCGCGGGGGATGGGCGAGCAGTACTTC.

The rearrangement uses TRBV7-2 and TRBJ2-5; 15 bases fit TRBD2. From germline, CDR1 is SGHTA and CDR2 FQGNSA. The CDR3 is 16 residues long. Trimming at V came to 4 bases and at J to 3 bases, leaving 3 bases not matched to a gene. CDR3 amino acids: CASSYGLAGGEETQYF. The CDR3 DNA reads as TGTGCCAGCAGCTACGGACTAGCGGGAGGGGAAGAGACCCAGTACTTC.

The gene calls are TRBV19 and TRBJ1-5, with 8 bases matching TRBD1. Germline V CDR1 and CDR2: LNHDA, SQIVND (reference sequence). This CDR3 has 14 residues. Losses at the gene ends were 3 bases for V and 9 bases for J; bases not matched to a gene: 7. Here the CDR3 DNA reads TGTGCCAGTAGTATGTACACAGGGGGAGGGCCCCAGCATTTT. Translated, it gives CASSMYTGGGPQHF. Full variable domain (missing parts from reference TRBV19 and TRBJ1-5): DGGITQSPKYLFRKEGQNVTLSCEQNLNHDAMYWYRQDPGQGLRLIYYSQIVNDFQKGDIAEGYSVSREKKESFPLTVTSAQKNPTAFYLCASSMYTGGGPQHFGDGTRLSIL.

The chain carries TRBV27 and TRBJ2-7, with 10 bases fitting TRBD1. CDR1 and CDR2 (germline): MNHEY, SMNVEV (reference sequence). The CDR3 loop spans 14 amino acids. J lost 6 bases, V lost 3 bases, and 5 bases had no gene match. CDR3 bases: TGTGCCAGCAGTTTGGCCGGGACAGGGGTCGAGCAGTACTTC. Translation gives CASSLAGTGVEQYF.

The chain has TRBV5-1 and TRBJ2-7, with 7 bases aligning to TRBD1. Germline V CDR1 and CDR2: SGHRS, YFSETQ. The ends lost 4 bases at V and 3 bases at J; junction bases unmatched: 7. CDR3 length: 14 residues. In DNA form, the CDR3 reads TGCGCCAGCAGCCCCGGGACAGCAGGCTACGAGCAGTACTTC. Translated, it gives CASSPGTAGYEQYF.

This clone has just one count. The chain is built from TRBV2 and TRBJ2-7, with a tentative D call TRBD1 (7 bases). V was clipped by 2 bases and J by 0 bases, with 11 bases between them. CDR3 length: 15 residues. The germline gives CDR1 SNHLY, CDR2 FYNNEI. The CDR3 nucleotides are TGTGCCAGCAGTGAAAGGCAGGGGGGCTCCTACGAGCAGTACTTC. Translating it yields CASSERQGGSYEQYF.

The chain recombines TRBV28 with TRBJ1-3, with D maybe TRBD1 (6 bases). Germline assignment: CDR1 MDHEN and CDR2 SYDVKM. The CDR3 spans 14 residues. The germline V and J ends were trimmed by 7 bases and 0 bases, with 10 bases remaining between them. The CDR3 region has the DNA TGTGCCAGCAACGAAGGGGGCTCTGGAAACACCATATATTTT. Its translation: CASNEGGSGNTIYF.

CDR3 in amino acids: CASSAGTSKGYEQYF. CDR3 nucleotide sequence: TGTGCCAGCAGTGCCGGGACATCAAAGGGCTACGAGCAGTACTTC. The chain couples TRBV6-1 to TRBJ2-7; TRBD1 might be the D (6 bases). The V gene lost 4 bases and the J gene lost 3 bases, with 16 bases spanning the gap. The CDR3 runs 15 residues. Germline assignment: CDR1 MNHNS and CDR2 SASEGT.

The chain has TRBV18 and TRBJ2-3; 7 bases fit TRBD1. V lost 3 bases and J lost 0; bases outside the gene matches: 6. The CDR3 has 16 residues. Looked up from germline, CDR1 is KGHSH and CDR2 is LQKENI. This chain's CDR3 is CASSPRRDSSTDTQYF. The CDR3 DNA is TGTGCCAGCTCACCCCGCCGGGACAGTAGCACAGATACGCAGTATTTT.